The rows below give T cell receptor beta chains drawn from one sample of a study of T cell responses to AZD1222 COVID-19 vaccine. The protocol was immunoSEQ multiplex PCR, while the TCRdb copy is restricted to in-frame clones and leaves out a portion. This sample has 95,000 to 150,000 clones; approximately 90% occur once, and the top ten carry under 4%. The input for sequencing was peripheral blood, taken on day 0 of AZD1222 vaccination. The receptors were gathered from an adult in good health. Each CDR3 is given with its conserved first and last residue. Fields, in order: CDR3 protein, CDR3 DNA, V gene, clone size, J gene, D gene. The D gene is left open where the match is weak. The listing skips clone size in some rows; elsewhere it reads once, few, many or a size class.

CDR3aa: CASSIFPGQGYSGYTF
CDR3nt: TGTGCCAGTAGTATTTTTCCGGGACAGGGATATTCTGGCTACACCTTC
v_gene: TRBV19
abundance: .
j_gene: TRBJ1-2
d_gene: TRBD1

CDR3aa: CASSLGGLNTEAFF
CDR3nt: TGTGCCAGCAGTTTAGGCGGGTTGAACACTGAAGCTTTCTTT
v_gene: TRBV27
abundance: once
j_gene: TRBJ1-1
d_gene: .

CDR3aa: CASSPGFPLAGAYEQYF
CDR3nt: TGCGCCAGCAGCCCAGGGTTTCCACTAGCGGGAGCCTACGAGCAGTACTTC
v_gene: TRBV4-3
abundance: .
j_gene: TRBJ2-7
d_gene: TRBD2

CDR3aa: CASSAQRGTYEQYF
CDR3nt: TGTGCCAGCAGCGCCCAGCGGGGGACCTACGAGCAGTACTTC
v_gene: TRBV7-2
abundance: .
j_gene: TRBJ2-7
d_gene: TRBD2

CDR3aa: CASSLEGGSRGYTF
CDR3nt: TGTGCCAGCAGCTTAGAGGGGGGCAGCAGGGGCTACACCTTC
v_gene: TRBV7-9
abundance: .
j_gene: TRBJ1-2
d_gene: .

CDR3aa: CASMRARGPVQPQHF
CDR3nt: TGTGCCAGTATGCGGGCGAGGGGGCCGGTTCAGCCCCAGCATTTT
v_gene: TRBV19
abundance: once
j_gene: TRBJ1-5
d_gene: TRBD1

CDR3aa: CASSEAGGRNTEAFF
CDR3nt: TGTGCCAGCAGTGAAGCTGGGGGGAGGAACACTGAAGCTTTCTTT
v_gene: TRBV6-1
abundance: .
j_gene: TRBJ1-1
d_gene: .

CDR3aa: CASSEAPPRGTHLSAYEQYF
CDR3nt: TGTGCCAGCAGCGAAGCTCCACCCAGGGGAACTCACCTATCGGCGTACGAGCAGTACTTC
v_gene: TRBV21-1
abundance: .
j_gene: TRBJ2-7
d_gene: .

CDR3aa: CASRPPTGELFF
CDR3nt: TGTGCCAGCAGGCCCCCCACCGGGGAGCTGTTTTTT
v_gene: TRBV12-3/TRBV12-4
abundance: .
j_gene: TRBJ2-2
d_gene: .

CDR3aa: CATSDSGTSSTDTQYF
CDR3nt: TGTGCCACCAGTGATTCCGGGACCTCTAGCACAGATACGCAGTATTTT
v_gene: TRBV24-1
abundance: .
j_gene: TRBJ2-3
d_gene: .

CDR3aa: CASGSWTAPWGYTF
CDR3nt: TGTGCCAGCGGATCGTGGACGGCCCCCTGGGGCTACACCTTC
v_gene: TRBV9
abundance: .
j_gene: TRBJ1-2
d_gene: .

CDR3aa: CASSNDRAYYEQYF
CDR3nt: TGTGCCAGCAGCAACGACAGGGCCTACTACGAGCAGTACTTC
v_gene: TRBV21-1
abundance: .
j_gene: TRBJ2-7
d_gene: .

CDR3aa: CASSYGGGYTF
CDR3nt: TGTGCCAGCAGTTATGGGGGGGGCTACACCTTC
v_gene: TRBV28
abundance: .
j_gene: TRBJ1-2
d_gene: .

CDR3aa: CASSLGRGSTEAFF
CDR3nt: TGTGCCAGCAGTTTGGGTCGGGGGTCCACTGAAGCTTTCTTT
v_gene: TRBV28
abundance: .
j_gene: TRBJ1-1
d_gene: .

CDR3aa: CASSEDGQGGNTEAFF
CDR3nt: TGTGCCAGCAGCGAGGACGGACAGGGTGGGAACACTGAAGCTTTCTTT
v_gene: TRBV7-3
abundance: .
j_gene: TRBJ1-1
d_gene: TRBD1

CDR3aa: CASSLGGGNQPQHF
CDR3nt: TGTGCCAGCAGCTTGGGGGGGGGAAATCAGCCCCAGCATTTT
v_gene: TRBV5-5
abundance: .
j_gene: TRBJ1-5
d_gene: .

CDR3aa: CASKFAGSYEQYF
CDR3nt: TGTGCCAGCAAGTTCGCGGGCTCCTACGAGCAGTACTTC
v_gene: TRBV27
abundance: .
j_gene: TRBJ2-7
d_gene: .

CDR3aa: CASSWTPGPAEELFF
CDR3nt: TGTGCCAGCAGTTGGACACCTGGACCCGCGGAGGAGCTGTTTTTT
v_gene: TRBV6-2/TRBV6-3
abundance: .
j_gene: TRBJ2-2
d_gene: .

CDR3aa: CASSLGSKNNEQFF
CDR3nt: TGTGCCAGCAGCTTAGGTTCTAAGAACAATGAGCAGTTCTTC
v_gene: TRBV11-3
abundance: .
j_gene: TRBJ2-1
d_gene: .

CDR3aa: CASNSGRAIYGYTF
CDR3nt: TGTGCCAGCAATTCGGGCAGGGCGATCTATGGCTACACCTTC
v_gene: TRBV28
abundance: .
j_gene: TRBJ1-2
d_gene: .

CDR3aa: CASSSWTDTPEQYF
CDR3nt: TGCGCCAGCAGCTCGTGGACAGACACTCCCGAGCAGTACTTC
v_gene: TRBV5-1
abundance: .
j_gene: TRBJ2-7
d_gene: .

CDR3aa: CASSRRTANTEAFF
CDR3nt: TGTGCCAGCAGCCGCCGGACAGCGAACACTGAAGCTTTCTTT
v_gene: TRBV7-2
abundance: .
j_gene: TRBJ1-1
d_gene: .

CDR3aa: CASSTGDMNTEAFF
CDR3nt: TGCGCCAGCAGCACAGGTGACATGAACACTGAAGCTTTCTTT
v_gene: TRBV5-1
abundance: once
j_gene: TRBJ1-1
d_gene: .

CDR3aa: CASSYLKTEAFF
CDR3nt: TGTGCCAGCAGCTACCTAAAGACTGAAGCTTTCTTT
v_gene: TRBV5-4
abundance: .
j_gene: TRBJ1-1
d_gene: .

CDR3aa: CAIRAGPNTGELFF
CDR3nt: TGTGCCATCAGAGCCGGGCCCAACACCGGGGAGCTGTTTTTT
v_gene: TRBV10-3
abundance: once
j_gene: TRBJ2-2
d_gene: .

CDR3aa: CASSLYRRNTYEQYF
CDR3nt: TGTGCCAGCAGTTTATACAGGAGAAATACCTACGAGCAGTACTTC
v_gene: TRBV27
abundance: .
j_gene: TRBJ2-7
d_gene: .

CDR3aa: CASRTPDGLGNTIYF
CDR3nt: TGCGCCAGCAGGACCCCGGACGGCCTCGGAAACACCATATATTTT
v_gene: TRBV10-2
abundance: .
j_gene: TRBJ1-3
d_gene: .

CDR3aa: CASSLVTGSDYGYTF
CDR3nt: TGTGCCAGCAGCTTAGTAACAGGGTCCGACTATGGCTACACCTTC
v_gene: TRBV5-5
abundance: .
j_gene: TRBJ1-2
d_gene: .

CDR3aa: CASSPRQGDTEAFF
CDR3nt: TGTGCCAGCAGCCCTCGACAGGGGGACACTGAAGCTTTCTTT
v_gene: TRBV9
abundance: .
j_gene: TRBJ1-1
d_gene: TRBD1

CDR3aa: CASSLSFRVEGEWDTEAFF
CDR3nt: TGTGCCAGCAGCTTATCTTTCAGGGTAGAGGGGGAATGGGACACTGAAGCTTTCTTT
v_gene: TRBV7-2
abundance: once
j_gene: TRBJ1-1
d_gene: .

CDR3aa: CASSHAGSGRLPSYNEQFF
CDR3nt: TGTGCCAGCAGCCACGCTGGGAGCGGGAGGCTCCCCTCCTACAATGAGCAGTTCTTC
v_gene: TRBV11-2
abundance: .
j_gene: TRBJ2-1
d_gene: TRBD2

CDR3aa: CASSFAGSPLHF
CDR3nt: TGTGCCAGCAGTTTTGCCGGATCACCCCTCCACTTT
v_gene: TRBV2
abundance: .
j_gene: TRBJ1-6
d_gene: .

CDR3aa: CASLGQGGNEQFF
CDR3nt: TGTGCCAGCCTGGGACAGGGCGGGAATGAGCAGTTCTTC
v_gene: TRBV28
abundance: .
j_gene: TRBJ2-1
d_gene: TRBD1

CDR3aa: CASSQARDRGTDTQYF
CDR3nt: TGTGCCAGCAGCCAAGCCCGGGACAGGGGGACAGATACGCAATATTTT
v_gene: TRBV7-9
abundance: .
j_gene: TRBJ2-3
d_gene: TRBD1

CDR3aa: CASSSFRGPSSYNEQFF
CDR3nt: TGTGCCAGTAGCTCCTTTAGAGGGCCAAGCTCCTACAATGAGCAGTTCTTC
v_gene: TRBV19
abundance: .
j_gene: TRBJ2-1
d_gene: .

CDR3aa: CASSLRFSMDTEAFF
CDR3nt: TGCGCCAGCAGCTTGAGGTTCAGTATGGACACTGAAGCTTTCTTT
v_gene: TRBV5-1
abundance: .
j_gene: TRBJ1-1
d_gene: .

CDR3aa: CASSFQRQSYEQYF
CDR3nt: TGTGCCAGCAGTTTCCAGCGGCAGTCCTACGAGCAGTACTTC
v_gene: TRBV28
abundance: .
j_gene: TRBJ2-7
d_gene: .

CDR3aa: CASRDGLSSGKLFF
CDR3nt: TGTGCCAGCAGGGATGGTTTATCCTCCGGAAAACTGTTTTTT
v_gene: TRBV6-5
abundance: .
j_gene: TRBJ1-4
d_gene: .

CDR3aa: CASGPQGSSYNEQFF
CDR3nt: TGTGCCAGCGGCCCCCAGGGGAGCTCCTACAATGAGCAGTTCTTC
v_gene: TRBV7-2
abundance: .
j_gene: TRBJ2-1
d_gene: .

CDR3aa: CASRGTYNEQFF
CDR3nt: TGCGCCAGCAGAGGAACCTACAATGAGCAGTTCTTC
v_gene: TRBV5-1
abundance: .
j_gene: TRBJ2-1
d_gene: .

CDR3aa: CASSRQGGQGGELFF
CDR3nt: TGCGCCAGCAGCCGTCAAGGGGGACAGGGCGGGGAGCTGTTTTTT
v_gene: TRBV4-3
abundance: .
j_gene: TRBJ2-2
d_gene: TRBD1

CDR3aa: CASSSATGGKQPQHF
CDR3nt: TGTGCCAGCAGCTCGGCGACAGGGGGCAAGCAGCCCCAGCATTTT
v_gene: TRBV5-8
abundance: .
j_gene: TRBJ1-5
d_gene: TRBD1

CDR3aa: CASRFSAYSNQPQHF
CDR3nt: TGTGCCAGTAGATTCAGTGCCTATAGCAATCAGCCCCAGCATTTT
v_gene: TRBV19
abundance: .
j_gene: TRBJ1-5
d_gene: .

CDR3aa: CRTGVPFGPSYEQYF
CDR3nt: TGCAGAACAGGGGTTCCTTTCGGTCCCTCCTACGAGCAGTACTTC
v_gene: TRBV29-1
abundance: few
j_gene: TRBJ2-7
d_gene: TRBD1

CDR3aa: CASSLWGSYNEQFF
CDR3nt: TGTGCCAGCAGTTTATGGGGCTCCTACAATGAGCAGTTCTTC
v_gene: TRBV28
abundance: few
j_gene: TRBJ2-1
d_gene: .

CDR3aa: CASSQDRWSGGPSGETQYF
CDR3nt: TGCGCCAGCAGCCAAGATCGATGGAGCGGGGGGCCCTCGGGCGAGACCCAGTACTTC
v_gene: TRBV4-3
abundance: .
j_gene: TRBJ2-5
d_gene: TRBD2

CDR3aa: CASSQDLGRAAYNEQFF
CDR3nt: TGTGCCAGCAGCCAAGATTTGGGCAGGGCCGCCTACAATGAGCAGTTCTTC
v_gene: TRBV4-2
abundance: .
j_gene: TRBJ2-1
d_gene: .

CDR3aa: CASSLFQGPNAKNIQYF
CDR3nt: TGTGCCAGCAGCTTATTCCAGGGCCCGAACGCCAAAAACATTCAGTACTTC
v_gene: TRBV13
abundance: .
j_gene: TRBJ2-4
d_gene: .

CDR3aa: CASSLDLGQNYGYTF
CDR3nt: TGTGCCAGCAGCTTAGACCTTGGACAGAACTATGGCTACACCTTC
v_gene: TRBV7-2
abundance: .
j_gene: TRBJ1-2
d_gene: .

CDR3aa: CASSLDRGMGDTEAFF
CDR3nt: TGTGCCAGCAGTTTGGACAGGGGTATGGGGGACACTGAAGCTTTCTTT
v_gene: TRBV27
abundance: .
j_gene: TRBJ1-1
d_gene: TRBD1

CDR3aa: CASSLSRGLAGSSYTGELFF
CDR3nt: TGTGCCAGCAGCTTGTCCCGAGGACTAGCGGGTTCTAGTTACACCGGGGAGCTGTTTTTT
v_gene: TRBV5-4
abundance: .
j_gene: TRBJ2-2
d_gene: TRBD2